The clone carrying this T cell receptor (beta chain) was seen repeatedly, ten times or more. Its antigen is unknown. This sample stems from a study of T cell repertoires in cytomegalovirus infection. Overall study findings and caveats: The study found HLA-C-restricted CMV-specific TCR beta clonotypes dominating the ex vivo response.

Germline-derived CDR1 and CDR2 are SGHTA and FQGNSA. CDR3 length equals 18 residues. Germline trimming cut 0 bases from V and 0 bases from J; bases unmatched to any gene: 7. MiXCR was run by TCRdb on the reads, yielding one entry per CDR3 protein. The sample records about 200,000 distinct CDR3 sequences, approximately 9.6% being singletons. The TCR sequence derives from a human donor in good health (CMV status not recorded). Some clones in this sample may be carry-over from other donors' samples. Sequenced material: PBMCs. This chain links TRBV7-2 with TRBJ1-3; TRBD1 aligns across 8 bases. CDR3 sequence reads: CASSLAHGTGRSGNTIYF. The CDR3 DNA sequence: TGTGCCAGCAGCTTAGCGCACGGGACAGGACGCTCTGGAAACACCATATATTTT.